The 9 T cell receptor beta chains below come from one sample, sequenced in a study of blood T cells in healthy people across ages. Next came a second PCR, run for about 6 to 12 cycles, which used a sample-barcoded 5' primer along with a J-beta primer mix. TCRdb analysed the 5' RACE reads with MiXCR anew, one entry per CDR3 protein. The repertoire holds approximately 780,000 distinct CDR3 sequences, with more than 25% as singletons. The same sample was also studied in work on T cells of mothers and their children.

The material sequenced was blood. The receptor set was obtained from a boy under 18 in good health.

This chain uses TRBV6-5 with TRBJ2-1, with TRBD2 matching 10 bases. The end of the DNA fits TRBJ2-7 better, so the J call may be wrong. The CDR3 length is 14 residues. Germline CDR1 is MNHEY and CDR2 is SVGAGI. The CDR3 loop is CASSELAGRYEQYF. The DNA of the CDR3 is TGTGCCAGCAGCGAACTAGCGGGGCGCTACGAGCAGTACTTC.

The table lists this clonotype with a few counts. The chain joins TRBV3-1 to TRBJ2-7, with D possibly matching TRBD2 (5 bases). The germline gives CDR1 LGHDT, CDR2 YNNKEL (reference sequence). The germline V and J ends were trimmed by 4 bases and 3 bases, with 13 bases remaining between them. The CDR3 is 14 amino acids. CDR3 sequence: CASSPPWTLYEQYF. The DNA for the CDR3 is TGTGCCAGCAGCCCTCCCTGGACTCTCTACGAGCAGTACTTC.

The J gene is TRBJ1-3, the V gene TRBV27; no clear D. The V gene lost 4 bases and the J gene lost 6 bases, with 13 bases spanning the gap. Looked up from germline, CDR1 is MNHEY and CDR2 is SMNVEV (reference sequence). This CDR3 spans 14 amino acids. CDR3 coding DNA: TGTGCCAGCAGTTGGTCAAGGACCTCAAACACCATATATTTT. Its translation: CASSWSRTSNTIYF.

The chain is built from TRBV6-5 and TRBJ2-7; the match to TRBD1 covers 7 bases. The CDR3 covers 14 residues. J lost 6 bases, V lost 2 bases, and 7 bases had no gene match. Germline V gene data show CDR1 as MNHEY and CDR2 as SVGAGI. CDR3 DNA: TGTGCCAGCAGTTACGGGCAGGGGGACCGCGAGCAGTACTTC. Translated, it gives CASSYGQGDREQYF.

This clonotype was counted only a few times. The V and J genes are TRBV6-6 and TRBJ1-2; 7 nucleotides align to TRBD1. The CDR3 spans 16 residues. With 0 bases clipped from V and 4 bases from J, the junction kept 8 bases outside the gene matches. The V gene's germline CDR1 is MNHNY and CDR2 SVGAGI (reference sequence). CDR3 region: CASSYSILQGLYGYTF. The CDR3 nucleotides read TGTGCCAGCAGTTACTCGATACTACAGGGGCTCTATGGCTACACCTTC.

This clonotype was counted ten times or more. The junction differs from germline at one of its ends, possibly a read error. V usage is TRBV5-1 and J usage is TRBJ2-6, with TRBD1 matching over 7 bases. Germline CDR1 reads SGHRS; CDR2 reads YFSETQ. This CDR3 comprises 15 residues. CDR3 in DNA: TGTGCCAGCAGCCTTGACAGGGCAGGGGCCAACGTCCTGACTTTC. Translated: CASSLDRAGANVLTF.

V is TRBV27 and J is TRBJ2-4, with a possible D match to TRBD1 (6 bases). The CDR3 extends over 15 amino acids. Trimming left V 6 bases short and J 0 bases short, with 12 bases between. In germline, CDR1 is MNHEY, CDR2 SMNVEV (reference sequence). The chain's CDR3 is CASRTGYSAKNIQYF. CDR3 sequence (DNA): TGTGCCAGCAGAACAGGGTATTCAGCCAAAAACATTCAGTACTTC.

About this clonotype itself: The junction does not match germline at one end; this may be a read error. The V call is TRBV12-3 or TRBV12-4, the J call TRBJ2-5; 8 nucleotides agree with TRBD1. The J call could be wrong; TRBJ2-7 is a better fit for the DNA end. This CDR3 is built from 14 residues. The CDR3 nucleotides read TGTACCAGCACCCTGGACAGGGAACTCTACGAGCAGTACTTC. Encoded protein: CTSTLDRELYEQYF.

This sequence joins TRBV7-8 and TRBJ1-2; possible D gene TRBD1, 5 bases. The V end was cut by 5 bases, the J end by 5 bases, with 12 bases between. This CDR3 has 13 amino acids. The germline V gene encodes CDR1 SGHVS and CDR2 FQNEAQ. The CDR3 bases are TGTGCCAGCAGCCTTTGGACACTATATGGCTACACCTTC. Translated, it gives CASSLWTLYGYTF.